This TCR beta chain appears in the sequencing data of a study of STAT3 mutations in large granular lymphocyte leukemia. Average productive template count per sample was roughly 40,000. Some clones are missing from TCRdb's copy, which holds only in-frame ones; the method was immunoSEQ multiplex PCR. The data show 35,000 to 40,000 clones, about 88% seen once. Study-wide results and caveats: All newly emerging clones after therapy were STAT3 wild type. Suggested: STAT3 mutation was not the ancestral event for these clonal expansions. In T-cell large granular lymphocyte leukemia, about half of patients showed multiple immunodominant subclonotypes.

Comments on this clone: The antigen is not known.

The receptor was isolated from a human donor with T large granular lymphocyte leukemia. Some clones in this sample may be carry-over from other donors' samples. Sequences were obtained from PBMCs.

The CDR3 loop is CASSFGGWTGRAGELFF. Here the CDR3 DNA reads TGTGCCAGCAGCTTTGGGGGATGGACAGGGCGAGCCGGGGAGCTGTTTTTT. The chain uses TRBV5-4 and TRBJ2-2; the match to TRBD1 covers 8 bases. The V gene's germline CDR1 is SGHNT and CDR2 YYREEE (reference sequence). V dropped 2 bases and J dropped 6; count of bases not matched to a gene: 12. The CDR3 covers 17 residues.